The clone carrying this T cell receptor (beta chain) was observed a few times. TCRdb ran MiXCR on the 5' RACE reads and lists one entry per CDR3 protein. The sample yields 100,000 to 120,000 distinct CDR3 sequences, 9.5% to 13% seen once. The data belong to a study of early T cells in non-severe SARS-CoV-2 infection. Study context: Bulk RNA taken from unsorted whole blood was sequenced, leaving chains unpaired.

The germline V and J ends were trimmed by 3 bases and 2 bases, with 10 bases remaining between them. The CDR3 length is 14 residues. V gene TRBV12-3 or TRBV12-4 combines with J gene TRBJ1-2; D not certain. This receptor was obtained from an adult who was a healthcare worker with PCR-confirmed SARS-CoV-2 infection or an uninfected control (not recorded which). The sequenced material came from whole blood. Written as DNA, the CDR3 is TGTGCCAGCAGTTTGATCGGGCCGAACTATGGCTACACCTTC. Translating gives CASSLIGPNYGYTF.